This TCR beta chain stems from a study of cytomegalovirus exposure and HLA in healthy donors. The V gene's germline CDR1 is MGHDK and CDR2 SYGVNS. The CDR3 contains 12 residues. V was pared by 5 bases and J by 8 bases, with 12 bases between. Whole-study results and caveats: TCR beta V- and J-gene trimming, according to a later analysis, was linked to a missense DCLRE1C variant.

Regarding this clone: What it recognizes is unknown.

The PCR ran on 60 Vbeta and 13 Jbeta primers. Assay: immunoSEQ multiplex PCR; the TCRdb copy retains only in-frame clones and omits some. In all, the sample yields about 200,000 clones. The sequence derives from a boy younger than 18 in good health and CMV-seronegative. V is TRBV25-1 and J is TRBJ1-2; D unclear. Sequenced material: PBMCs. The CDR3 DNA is TGTGCCAGCAGTAAGAACGGTTTGGGCTACACCTTC. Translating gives CASSKNGLGYTF.